This TCR beta chain was profiled in a study of blood T cells in healthy people across ages. Through a sample-barcoded 5' primer and a J-beta primer mix, a second PCR was run for about 6 to 12 cycles. Using its own MiXCR run on the 5' RACE reads, TCRdb lists one record per CDR3 protein. The data show approximately 1,700,000 distinct CDR3 sequences, with around 40% seen just once and roughly 24% held by the top ten. Details on this clonotype: A junction end diverges from the germline sequence, so it may reflect a read error.

Germline assignment: CDR1 SGHRS and CDR2 YFSETQ. The CDR3 is 14 residues long. The V call is TRBV5-1, the J call TRBJ2-1, with D tentatively TRBD1 (5 bases). Material for sequencing was blood. The clonotype comes from a human donor in good health. The CDR3 sequence: CASSFSFDRIEQCF. CDR3 in DNA: TGCGCCAGCAGCTTTTCCTTCGACAGAATTGAGCAGTGCTTC.